The clone carrying this T cell receptor (beta chain) occurred a few times. The antigen is undetermined. The data originate from a study of human T cells and chemical hapten exposure. Study information: TCR yields per sample varied mostly from small pooled library volume differences. Study findings and constraints: The study found that DPC sensitization did not change TCRs above 1 in 1000 frequency.

It was the library that attached unique molecular identifiers to individual cDNA molecules. Original processing methods: Ranging from roughly 23,224 to 690,600, TCR counts per sample had a median value of around 90,000. MiXCR, run by TCRdb on the 5' RACE reads, gives a single entry per CDR3 protein. TCRdb, not the original authors, processed these V and J calls. The sample has 100,000 to 120,000 distinct CDR3 sequences; around a fifth are singletons. Trimming pared 4 bases from V and 4 bases from J, leaving 11 bases between. Germline loops: CDR1 SEHNR, CDR2 FQNEAQ (reference sequence). The CDR3 length is 14 residues. Total RNA came from unfractionated whole blood.

The receptor was derived from a human donor in good health. The chain is built from TRBV7-9 and TRBJ2-1; D might be TRBD1 or TRBD2, each matching 5 bases. In nucleotides, the CDR3 is TGTGCCAGCAGCTACGGGACGGGATACAATGAGCAGTTCTTC. Amino acids: CASSYGTGYNEQFF.